This T cell receptor (beta chain) came from a study of identical twins. General study results and limits: For monozygotic twins, models underestimated out-of-frame TCR alpha sharing. These conclusions were based on statistical analysis (cross-sectional, not following the same donors). An excess of low generation probability was shown by twin-shared out-of-frame alpha sequences.

CDR3 length: 15 amino acids. The germline V and J ends were trimmed by 3 bases and 6 bases, with 17 bases remaining between them. From germline, CDR1 is MNHEY and CDR2 SVGEGT. It was template switching that added a universal primer site, and there were unique molecular identifiers on the cDNA. TCRdb processed the 5' RACE reads anew with MiXCR; each CDR3 protein has one entry. The data hold more than 1.5 million distinct CDR3 sequences, with around 33% observed a single time. This clonotype was observed a few times. As yet, its antigen is unknown. V is TRBV6-2 or TRBV6-3 and J is TRBJ1-2; possible D gene TRBD1, 5 bases. The receptor's source is a newborn girl in good health. Sample: cord blood. CDR3 nucleotide sequence: TGTGCCAGCAGTTATTCCCGACAGCCAGGAGATGGCTACACCTTC. Protein sequence: CASSYSRQPGDGYTF.